What follows are 22 T cell receptor beta chains derived from one specimen sequenced in a study of T cell changes during pregnancy in multiple sclerosis. Sequencing used immunoSEQ multiplex PCR; TCRdb keeps in-frame clones, though not all of them. The data show around 21,000 clones, about 89% seen once. The material sequenced was CD8+ T cells from peripheral blood mononuclear cells, taken in the first trimester of pregnancy. The receptors here all came from a female donor with multiple sclerosis, enrolled in a pregnancy study.

The chain is built from TRBV11-3 and TRBJ2-2; TRBD2 matches 9 bases. V shed 10 bases and J 3 bases; nucleotides not matched to a gene: 9. CDR1 is SGHNT, CDR2 YENEEA, per germline. This CDR3 spans 15 amino acids. CDR3 bases: TGTGCCATAAGGGGCGGGAGGGCCCACACCGGGGAGCTGTTTTTT. This codes for CAIRGGRAHTGELFF.

CDR3: CASSRRLGPNPTYEQYF. CDR3 bases: TGCGCCAGCAGCCGACGGTTGGGGCCAAATCCTACCTACGAGCAGTACTTC. The chain recombines TRBV4-1 with TRBJ2-7, with a weak D call TRBD1 (5 bases). V lost 4 bases and J lost 2, with 21 bases in between. The CDR3 sequence is 17 residues long. Germline V gene sequence: CDR1 MGHRA, CDR2 YSYEKL.

This chain uses TRBV5-6 with TRBJ1-3, with a weak D call TRBD1 (5 bases). V lost 4 bases, J lost 4 bases, and 9 bases lay in between. The CDR3 has 13 amino acids. CDR1 SGHDT and CDR2 YYEEEE come from the germline V gene. CDR3 sequence: CASSPNRGNTIYF. CDR3 DNA: TGTGCCAGCAGCCCCAACAGGGGAAACACCATATATTTT.

The chain carries TRBV4-3 and TRBJ2-1; no clear D gene. V was pared by 2 bases and J by 7 bases, with 9 bases between. The CDR3 loop spans 13 amino acids. Per the germline V gene, CDR1 is LGHNA and CDR2 is YSLEER. This chain's CDR3 is CASSQLGSNEQFF. Here the CDR3 DNA reads TGCGCCAGCAGCCAACTCGGTTCGAATGAGCAGTTCTTC.

The rearrangement uses TRBV7-8 and TRBJ2-7; D uncertain. Between the trimmed V and J ends, which lost 2 bases and 4 bases, there was a span of 18 bases. The CDR3 extends over 16 amino acids. Germline values: CDR1 SGHVS, CDR2 FQNEAQ. The CDR3: CASSLYSPSLSYEQYF. In nucleotides, the CDR3 is TGTGCCAGCAGCTTATACAGCCCGTCTCTAAGTTACGAGCAGTACTTC.

This rearrangement joins TRBV28 to TRBJ2-5, with 9 positions matching TRBD2. The V and J ends lost 6 bases and 5 bases, in that order; junction bases with no gene match: 13. Germline V lookup: CDR1 MDHEN, CDR2 SYDVKM. The CDR3 loop spans 16 amino acids. The CDR3 is CASSPPDAGGPETQYF. The CDR3 nucleotides read TGTGCCAGCAGCCCTCCCGACGCGGGAGGGCCGGAGACCCAGTACTTC.

This chain joins TRBV7-9 and TRBJ2-2; D might be TRBD1 (5 bases). CDR3 length: 12 residues. CDR1 SEHNR and CDR2 FQNEAQ come from the germline V gene (reference sequence). CDR3 DNA: TGTCTCGGGCAGGGCACGGTCGGGGAGCTGTTTTTT. Protein product: CLGQGTVGELFF. Full variable domain (outside the CDR3, taken from reference TRBV7-9 and TRBJ2-2): DTGVSQNPRHKITKRGQNVTFRCDPISEHNRLYWYRQTLGQGPEFLTYFQNEAQLEKSRLLSDRFSAERPKGSFSTLEIQRTEQGDSAMYLCLGQGTVGELFFGEGSRLTVL.

The chain has TRBV27 and TRBJ1-2, with 8 bases fitting TRBD1. The ends lost 5 bases at V and 8 bases at J; junction bases unmatched: 10. CDR3 length: 14 amino acids. CDR1 and CDR2 (germline): MNHEY, SMNVEV (reference sequence). The chain's CDR3 is CASSPLGQAGGYTF. CDR3 coding DNA: TGTGCCAGCAGTCCCCTGGGACAGGCGGGAGGCTACACCTTC.

The chain uses TRBV11-1 and TRBJ2-7; 11 nucleotides agree with TRBD1. V dropped 5 bases and J dropped 5; count of bases not matched to a gene: 5. CDR1 and CDR2 from the germline V gene are SGHAT and FQDESV (reference sequence). The CDR3 covers 14 residues. The DNA of the CDR3 is TGTGCCAGCAGCATGAGGACAGGGGGCCACGAGCAGTACTTC. It yields the protein CASSMRTGGHEQYF.

The chain has TRBV5-1 and TRBJ2-7; a possible D gene is TRBD1 (5 bases). Trimming took off 5 bases at V and 3 bases at J, with 18 bases between the two ends. Per germline, CDR1 SGHRS and CDR2 YFSETQ. The CDR3 is 15 residues long. The CDR3 region has the DNA TGCGCCAGCAGTCGGGTGGGCAGGGTGGACTACGAGCAGTACTTC. It codes for CASSRVGRVDYEQYF. Using reference TRBV5-1 and TRBJ2-7 for the parts outside the CDR3, the full variable domain is KAGVTQTPRYLIKTRGQQVTLSCSPISGHRSVSWYQQTPGQGLQFLFEYFSETQRNKGNFPGRFSGRQFSNSRSEMNVSTLELGDSALYLCASSRVGRVDYEQYFGPGTRLTVT.

The table lists this clone with a count of one. V is TRBV5-4 and J is TRBJ2-7; possibly TRBD1 for D (6 bases). Trimming removed 5 bases at V and 3 bases at J, with 18 bases between. Germline values: CDR1 SGHNT, CDR2 YYREEE (reference sequence). The CDR3 sequence is 15 residues long. CDR3 coding DNA: TGTGCCAGCAGTAAGAACCGGGACACAATCTACGAGCAGTACTTC. It codes for CASSKNRDTIYEQYF.

The chain uses TRBV27 and TRBJ2-7, with D possibly TRBD2 on 6 matching bases. Germline V gives CDR1 MNHEY, CDR2 SMNVEV (reference sequence). The CDR3 spans 14 residues. V lost 5 bases to trimming and J lost 2 bases, with 13 bases between them. The CDR3 here is CASSRSGPTYEQYF. In DNA, the CDR3 is TGTGCCAGCAGTCGAAGCGGGCCCACCTACGAGCAGTACTTC.

V is TRBV14 and J is TRBJ2-7; no reliable D call. The V gene's germline CDR1 is SGHDN and CDR2 FVKESK. Trimming removed 1 base from V and 2 bases from J, with 9 bases in between. The CDR3 has 14 amino acids. CDR3 sequence reads: CASSQGGPTYEQYF. Here the CDR3 DNA reads TGTGCCAGCAGCCAAGGCGGTCCTACCTACGAGCAGTACTTC.

This chain links TRBV7-3 with TRBJ1-1; possibly TRBD1 for D (5 bases). Germline-derived CDR1 and CDR2 are SGHTA and FQGTGA. Trimming removed 7 bases at V and 4 bases at J, with 16 bases between. This CDR3 region has 14 residues. The CDR3 region has the DNA TGTGCCAGCACCGTACTAACAGGATTCACTGAAGCTTTCTTT. It codes for CASTVLTGFTEAFF.

V is TRBV7-6 and J is TRBJ2-5, with D unresolved. Trimming removed 2 bases at V and 1 base at J, with 14 bases between. Germline assignment: CDR1 SGHVS and CDR2 FNYEAQ. The length of the CDR3 is 16 residues. Here the CDR3 reads CASSLILENSQETQYF. The DNA for the CDR3 is TGTGCCAGCAGCTTAATATTAGAGAACTCCCAAGAGACCCAGTACTTC.

The V call is TRBV28, the J call TRBJ1-2; 7 bases are shared with TRBD1. The CDR3 runs 14 residues. Germline lookup yields CDR1 MDHEN and CDR2 SYDVKM. Unmatched junction bases numbered 10, after V lost 6 bases and J lost 6 bases. The DNA of the CDR3 is TGTGCCAGCAGCCCGACAGGGACGAGGAATGGCTACACCTTC. Translation gives CASSPTGTRNGYTF.

The chain joins TRBV16 to TRBJ2-1; 14 bases align to TRBD2. The CDR3 is 15 residues long. Germline V gene sequence: CDR1 KGHSY, CDR2 FQNENV. The V gene end was trimmed by 2 bases and the J gene end by 10 bases; junction bases not matched to a gene: 4. The CDR3 loop reads CASSQVGLAGEEQFF. The DNA for the CDR3 is TGTGCCAGCAGCCAAGTGGGACTAGCGGGAGAAGAGCAGTTCTTC.

The rearrangement uses TRBV28 and TRBJ2-3, with D uncertain. V lost 6 bases to trimming and J lost 5 bases, with 18 bases between them. The CDR3 totals 15 residues. CDR1 MDHEN and CDR2 SYDVKM come from the germline V gene. In DNA, the CDR3 is TGTGCCAGCAGCCAAACCCAATCTAGAGAAGATACGCAGTATTTT. This translates into CASSQTQSREDTQYF.

The chain joins TRBV7-8 to TRBJ2-4, with 7 bases matching TRBD2. CDR1 and CDR2 from the germline V gene are SGHVS and FQNEAQ. The CDR3 is made up of 16 amino acids. V was pared by 3 bases and J by 7 bases, with 12 bases of the junction left unmatched. The CDR3 sequence is CASSFQKGGEANIQYF. CDR3 sequence (DNA): TGTGCCAGCAGCTTCCAAAAGGGAGGGGAGGCGAACATTCAGTACTTC.

The chain has TRBV4-3 and TRBJ2-2, with unresolved D. The V and J ends lost 1 base and 3 bases respectively, with 6 bases between them. The CDR3 runs 14 residues. Germline V lookup: CDR1 LGHNA, CDR2 YSLEER. CDR3: CASSQGRYTGELFF. The CDR3 bases are TGCGCCAGCAGCCAAGGGAGATACACCGGGGAGCTGTTTTTT.

The chain links TRBV11-2 to TRBJ2-2, with a possible D match to TRBD2 (7 bases). The CDR3 runs 17 residues. Germline CDR1 is SGHAT and CDR2 is FQNNGV. V was cut by 0 bases and J by 0 bases, with 11 bases left in between. CDR3 DNA: TGTGCCAGCAGCTTAGAGGGGGGGGGCGCGAACACCGGGGAGCTGTTTTTT. This gives the protein CASSLEGGGANTGELFF.

The CDR3 region is CASSADKMNTEAFF. The CDR3 bases are TGTGCCAGCAGCGCGGACAAGATGAACACTGAAGCTTTCTTT. The chain links TRBV28 to TRBJ1-1; a weak D match, TRBD1 (5 bases). The germline V and J ends were trimmed by 6 bases and 0 bases, with 11 bases remaining between them. The length of the CDR3 is 14 residues. Germline V gene data show CDR1 as MDHEN and CDR2 as SYDVKM.